This T cell receptor (beta chain) was obtained from a study of blood T cell repertoires in COVID-19. Study-level information: Acute and convalescent COVID-19 specimens originated in the United States, Italy and Spain. Sample material is recorded as cDNA or gDNA derived from T cells, B-cell-depleted T cells, or PBMCs.

There are 15 residues in the CDR3. V was pared by 7 bases and J by 7 bases, with 12 bases of the junction left unmatched. Germline V CDR1 and CDR2: MNHEY, SMNVEV (reference sequence). The authors' processing: It was from reference gene primer amplification that nucleated cell counts were estimated. Clones were sequenced by immunoSEQ multiplex PCR, and TCRdb holds only the in-frame ones, with some missing. Clonal size and the V and J genes are those of that table, whereas D and trimming came from the DNA. This table holds roughly 390,000 clones, roughly 85% found once. This sequence was found in a woman under 30 with acute or convalescent COVID-19. The sample comprised peripheral blood. The chain recombines TRBV27 with TRBJ2-1; TRBD2 matches 8 bases. The CDR3 sequence: CASMTTGGPLNEQFF. The CDR3 DNA is TGTGCCAGCATGACAACGGGAGGGCCACTGAATGAGCAGTTCTTC.